This T cell receptor beta chain was identified during a study of T cells in localized non-small cell lung cancer. Using immunoSEQ multiplex PCR, the repertoire was profiled, and TCRdb retains in-frame clones only, with some absent. The sample contains about 40,000 clones, 86% of which appear only once. General observations from the study: Researchers found a median around 50 of the top 100 tumor clones in adjacent lung. The highest T cell clonality was in uninvolved adjacent lung, above tumor.

Trimming pared 0 bases from V and 4 bases from J, leaving 14 bases between. The length of the CDR3 is 16 residues. Germline-derived CDR1 and CDR2 are SGHRS and YFSETQ. Note on this clone: The antigen is unknown.

The source of this sequence is a man aged 35-69 years with stage I lung adenocarcinoma. The V call is TRBV5-1, the J call TRBJ2-1; TRBD2 is a possible D gene (6 bases). The material sequenced was peripheral blood, taken before any cancer treatment. Here the CDR3 reads CASSLGGRPGYNEQFF. The CDR3 nucleotides read TGCGCCAGCAGCTTGGGTGGGAGGCCGGGATACAATGAGCAGTTCTTC.